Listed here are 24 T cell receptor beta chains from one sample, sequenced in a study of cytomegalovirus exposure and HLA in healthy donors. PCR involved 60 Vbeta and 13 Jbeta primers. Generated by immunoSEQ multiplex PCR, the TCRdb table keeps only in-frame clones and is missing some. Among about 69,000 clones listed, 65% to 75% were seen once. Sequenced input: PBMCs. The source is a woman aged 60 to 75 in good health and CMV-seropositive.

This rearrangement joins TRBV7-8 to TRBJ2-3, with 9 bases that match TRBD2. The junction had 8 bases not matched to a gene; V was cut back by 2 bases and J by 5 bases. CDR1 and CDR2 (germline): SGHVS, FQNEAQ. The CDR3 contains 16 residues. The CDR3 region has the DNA TGTGCCAGCAGCTTAATTGGCGGGGGGGGTTTAGATACGCAGTATTTT. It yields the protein CASSLIGGGGLDTQYF.

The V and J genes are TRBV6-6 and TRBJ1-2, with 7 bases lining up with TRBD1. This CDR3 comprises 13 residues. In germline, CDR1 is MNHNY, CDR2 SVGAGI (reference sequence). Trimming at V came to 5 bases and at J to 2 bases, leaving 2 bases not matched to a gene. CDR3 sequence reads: CASSQTGNYGYTF. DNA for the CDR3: TGTGCCAGCAGTCAGACAGGGAACTATGGCTACACCTTC.

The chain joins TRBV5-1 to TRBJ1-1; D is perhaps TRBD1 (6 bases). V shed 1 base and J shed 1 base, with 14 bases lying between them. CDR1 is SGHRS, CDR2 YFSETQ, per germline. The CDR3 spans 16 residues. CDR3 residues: CASSLPSGQTNTEAFF. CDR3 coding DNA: TGCGCCAGCAGCTTGCCTTCAGGACAGACGAACACTGAAGCTTTCTTT.

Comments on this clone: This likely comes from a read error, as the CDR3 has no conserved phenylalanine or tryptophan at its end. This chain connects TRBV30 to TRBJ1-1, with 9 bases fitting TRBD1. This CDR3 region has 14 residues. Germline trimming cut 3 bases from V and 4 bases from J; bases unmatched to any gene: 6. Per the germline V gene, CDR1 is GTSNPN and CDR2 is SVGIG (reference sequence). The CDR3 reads CAWSTGTGSTEAFV. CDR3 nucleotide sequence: TGTGCCTGGAGCACAGGGACAGGGAGCACTGAAGCTTTCGTT.

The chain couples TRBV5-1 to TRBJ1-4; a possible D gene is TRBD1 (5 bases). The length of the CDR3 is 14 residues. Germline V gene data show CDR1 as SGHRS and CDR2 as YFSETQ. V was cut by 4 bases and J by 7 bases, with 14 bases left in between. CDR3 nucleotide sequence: TGCGCCAGCAGCGCGGGAGGTAGGGGTGAAAAACTGTTTTTT. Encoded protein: CASSAGGRGEKLFF.

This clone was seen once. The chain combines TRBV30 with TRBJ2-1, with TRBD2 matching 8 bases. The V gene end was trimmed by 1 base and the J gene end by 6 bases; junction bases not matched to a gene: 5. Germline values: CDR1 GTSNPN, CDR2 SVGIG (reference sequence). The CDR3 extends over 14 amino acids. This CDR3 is CAWSAVAGTNEQFF. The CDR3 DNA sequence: TGTGCCTGGAGTGCGGTAGCGGGGACCAATGAGCAGTTCTTC.

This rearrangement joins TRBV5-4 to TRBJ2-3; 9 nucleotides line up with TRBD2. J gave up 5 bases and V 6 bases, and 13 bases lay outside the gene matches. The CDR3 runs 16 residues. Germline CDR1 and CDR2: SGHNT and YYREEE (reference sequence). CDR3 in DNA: TGTGCCAGCAAAGATAGCGGGAGCCTGGAGGTAGATACGCAGTATTTT. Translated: CASKDSGSLEVDTQYF.

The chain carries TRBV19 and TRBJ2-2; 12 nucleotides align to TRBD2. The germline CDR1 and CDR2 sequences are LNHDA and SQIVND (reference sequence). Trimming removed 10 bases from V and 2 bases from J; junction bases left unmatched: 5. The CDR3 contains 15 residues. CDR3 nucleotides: TGTGCCACCCGGACTAGCGGGGACAACACCGGGGAGCTGTTTTTT. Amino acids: CATRTSGDNTGELFF.

The CDR3 DNA follows: TGTGCCTGGAGTGTAACGGGGATGAACACTGAAGCTTTCTTT. Its translation: CAWSVTGMNTEAFF. This chain uses TRBV30 with TRBJ1-1; no clear D. The ends were cut back, 0 bases at V and 0 bases at J, with 8 bases in the middle. Germline values: CDR1 GTSNPN, CDR2 SVGIG (reference sequence). CDR3 length: 14 residues. Full variable domain (missing parts from reference TRBV30 and TRBJ1-1): SQTIHQWPATLVQPVGSPLSLECTVEGTSNPNLYWYRQAAGRGLQLLFYSVGIGQISSEVPQNLSASRPQDRQFILSSKKLLLSDSGFYLCAWSVTGMNTEAFFGQGTRLTVV.

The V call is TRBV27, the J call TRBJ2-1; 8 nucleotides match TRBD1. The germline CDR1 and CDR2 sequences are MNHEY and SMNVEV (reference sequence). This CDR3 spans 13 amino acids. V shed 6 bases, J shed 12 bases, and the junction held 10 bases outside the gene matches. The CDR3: CASSPTRGLGQFF. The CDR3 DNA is TGTGCCAGCAGCCCTACCAGGGGGCTTGGGCAGTTCTTC.

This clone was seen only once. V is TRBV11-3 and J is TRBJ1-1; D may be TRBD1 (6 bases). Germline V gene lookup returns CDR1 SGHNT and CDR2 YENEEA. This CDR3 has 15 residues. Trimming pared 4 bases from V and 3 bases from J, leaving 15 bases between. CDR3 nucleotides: TGTGCCAGCAGCTCGTCGACAGGAGTGTACACTGAAGCTTTCTTT. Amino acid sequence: CASSSSTGVYTEAFF.

In DNA, the CDR3 is TGTGCCTGGAGTGAGGCGGGAGGGCCCAATGAGCAGTTCTTC. It is translated as CAWSEAGGPNEQFF. This chain joins TRBV30 and TRBJ2-1; TRBD2 matches at 9 bases. In germline, CDR1 is GTSNPN, CDR2 SVGIG (reference sequence). The CDR3 is 14 amino acids. Germline trimming cut 1 base from V and 6 bases from J; bases unmatched to any gene: 4.

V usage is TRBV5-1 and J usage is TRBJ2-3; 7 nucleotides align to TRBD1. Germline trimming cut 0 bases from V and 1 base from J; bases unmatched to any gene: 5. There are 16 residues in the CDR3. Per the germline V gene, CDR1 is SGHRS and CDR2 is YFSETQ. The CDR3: CASSLGRGLGTDTQYF. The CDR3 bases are TGCGCCAGCAGCTTGGGTAGGGGGCTTGGCACAGATACGCAGTATTTT. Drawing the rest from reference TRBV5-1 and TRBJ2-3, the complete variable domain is KAGVTQTPRYLIKTRGQQVTLSCSPISGHRSVSWYQQTPGQGLQFLFEYFSETQRNKGNFPGRFSGRQFSNSRSEMNVSTLELGDSALYLCASSLGRGLGTDTQYFGPGTRLTVL.

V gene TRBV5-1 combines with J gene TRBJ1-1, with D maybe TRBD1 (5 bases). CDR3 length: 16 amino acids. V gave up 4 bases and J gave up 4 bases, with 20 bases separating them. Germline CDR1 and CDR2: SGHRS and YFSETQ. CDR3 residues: CASSPAGQVRGTEAFF. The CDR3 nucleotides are TGCGCCAGCAGCCCGGCGGGGCAGGTAAGGGGCACTGAAGCTTTCTTT. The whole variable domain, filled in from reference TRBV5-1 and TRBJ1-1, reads KAGVTQTPRYLIKTRGQQVTLSCSPISGHRSVSWYQQTPGQGLQFLFEYFSETQRNKGNFPGRFSGRQFSNSRSEMNVSTLELGDSALYLCASSPAGQVRGTEAFFGQGTRLTVV.

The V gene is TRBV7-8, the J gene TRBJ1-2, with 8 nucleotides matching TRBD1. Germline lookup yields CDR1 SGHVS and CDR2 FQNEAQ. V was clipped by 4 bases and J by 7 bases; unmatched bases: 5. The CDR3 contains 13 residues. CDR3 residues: CASSSRTGTGYTF. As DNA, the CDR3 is TGTGCCAGCAGCTCCCGGACAGGGACTGGCTACACCTTC.

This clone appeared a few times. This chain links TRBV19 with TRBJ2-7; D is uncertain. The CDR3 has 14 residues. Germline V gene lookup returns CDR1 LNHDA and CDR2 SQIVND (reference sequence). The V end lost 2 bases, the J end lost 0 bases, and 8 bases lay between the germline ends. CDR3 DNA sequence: TGTGCCAGTAGTATAACAGCCGGCTCCTACGAGCAGTACTTC. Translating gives CASSITAGSYEQYF.

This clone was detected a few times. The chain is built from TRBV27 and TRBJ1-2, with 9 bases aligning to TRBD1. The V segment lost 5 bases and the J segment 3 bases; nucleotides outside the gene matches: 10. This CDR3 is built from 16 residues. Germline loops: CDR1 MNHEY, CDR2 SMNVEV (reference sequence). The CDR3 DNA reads TGTGCCAGCAGTGAATTCGGGACAGGGATCCACTATGGCTACACCTTC. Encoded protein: CASSEFGTGIHYGYTF.

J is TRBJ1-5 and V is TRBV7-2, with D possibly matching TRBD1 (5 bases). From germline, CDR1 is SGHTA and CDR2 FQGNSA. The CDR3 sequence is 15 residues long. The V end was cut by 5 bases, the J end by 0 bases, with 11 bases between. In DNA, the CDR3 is TGTGCCAGCAGCCGAACGGGACTTAGCAATCAGCCCCAGCATTTT. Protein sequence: CASSRTGLSNQPQHF.

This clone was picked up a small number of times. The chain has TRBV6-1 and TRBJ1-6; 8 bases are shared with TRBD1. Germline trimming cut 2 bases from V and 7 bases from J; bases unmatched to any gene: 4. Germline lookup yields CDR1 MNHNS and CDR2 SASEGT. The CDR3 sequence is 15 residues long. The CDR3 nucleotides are TGTGCCAGCAGTGAATGGACAGGGATCAATTCACCCCTCCACTTT. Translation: CASSEWTGINSPLHF.

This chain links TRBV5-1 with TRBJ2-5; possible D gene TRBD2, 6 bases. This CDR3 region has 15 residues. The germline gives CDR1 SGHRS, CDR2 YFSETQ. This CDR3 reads CPPCPGCGVQETQYF. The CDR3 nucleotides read TGCCCCCCCTGCCCCGGCTGCGGGGTTCAAGAGACCCAGTACTTC.

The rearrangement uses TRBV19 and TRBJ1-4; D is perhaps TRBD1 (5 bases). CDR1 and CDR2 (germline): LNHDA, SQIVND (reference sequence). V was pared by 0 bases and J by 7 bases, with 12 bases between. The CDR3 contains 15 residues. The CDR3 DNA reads TGTGCCAGTAGTATAGAGGGCGGCGGGGGTGAAAAACTGTTTTTT. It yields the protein CASSIEGGGGEKLFF. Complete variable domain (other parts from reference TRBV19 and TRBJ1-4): DGGITQSPKYLFRKEGQNVTLSCEQNLNHDAMYWYRQDPGQGLRLIYYSQIVNDFQKGDIAEGYSVSREKKESFPLTVTSAQKNPTAFYLCASSIEGGGGEKLFFGSGTQLSVL.

CDR3 nucleotides: TGTGCCAGCAGCGTGGGGGAGGGGAGCAATCAGCCCCAGCATTTT. Its protein is CASSVGEGSNQPQHF. The chain combines TRBV9 with TRBJ1-5, with D possibly TRBD1 on 5 matching bases. The CDR3 totals 15 residues. V lost 2 bases and J lost 1, with 10 bases in between. CDR1 SGDLS and CDR2 YYNGEE come from the germline V gene.

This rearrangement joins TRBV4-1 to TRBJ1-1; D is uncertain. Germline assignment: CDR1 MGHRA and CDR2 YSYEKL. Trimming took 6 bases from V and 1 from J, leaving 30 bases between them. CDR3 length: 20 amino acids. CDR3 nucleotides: TGCGCCAGCAGATCAAGATCCCCGCCGAGGACGCGGGAATCGAACACTGAAGCTTTCTTT. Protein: CASRSRSPPRTRESNTEAFF.

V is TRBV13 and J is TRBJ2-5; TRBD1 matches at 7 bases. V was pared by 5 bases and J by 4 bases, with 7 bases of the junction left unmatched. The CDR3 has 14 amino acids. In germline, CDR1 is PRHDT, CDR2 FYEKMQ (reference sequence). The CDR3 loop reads CASSRQGSLETQYF. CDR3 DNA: TGTGCCAGCAGCCGACAGGGATCATTAGAGACCCAGTACTTC.